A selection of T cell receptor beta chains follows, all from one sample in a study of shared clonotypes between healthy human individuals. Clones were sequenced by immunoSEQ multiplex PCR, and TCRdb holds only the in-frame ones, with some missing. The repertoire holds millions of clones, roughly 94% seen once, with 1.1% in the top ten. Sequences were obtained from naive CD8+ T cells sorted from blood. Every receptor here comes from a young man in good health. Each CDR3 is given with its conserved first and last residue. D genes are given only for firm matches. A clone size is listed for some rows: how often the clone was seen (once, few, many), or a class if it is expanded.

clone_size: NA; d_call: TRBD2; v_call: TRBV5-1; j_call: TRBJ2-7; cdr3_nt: TGCGCCAGCAGCTTGGAAGCGGGGATGGGCCTCTACGAGCAGTACTTC; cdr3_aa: CASSLEAGMGLYEQYF
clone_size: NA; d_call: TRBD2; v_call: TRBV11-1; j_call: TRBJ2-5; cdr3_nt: TGTGCCAGCAGCGGGACTAGCGGTCTCCAAGAGACCCAGTACTTC; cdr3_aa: CASSGTSGLQETQYF
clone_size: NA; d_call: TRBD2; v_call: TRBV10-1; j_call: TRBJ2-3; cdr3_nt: TGCGCCAGCAGTGAGCGGACGGGGGGGCCAGATACGCAGTATTTT; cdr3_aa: CASSERTGGPDTQYF
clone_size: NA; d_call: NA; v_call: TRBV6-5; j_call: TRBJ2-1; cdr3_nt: TGTGCCAGCAGTTACGGTTTGGGGGGATACAATGAGCAGTTCTTC; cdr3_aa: CASSYGLGGYNEQFF
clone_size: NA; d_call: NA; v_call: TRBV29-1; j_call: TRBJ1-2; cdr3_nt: TGCAGCGTTGAGGATAACTATGGCTACACCTTC; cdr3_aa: CSVEDNYGYTF
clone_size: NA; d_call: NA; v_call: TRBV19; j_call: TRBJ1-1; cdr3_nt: TGTGCCAGTAGTATGGCCCTCGGGGCGGGAAAGGACACTGAAGCTTTCTTT; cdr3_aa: CASSMALGAGKDTEAFF
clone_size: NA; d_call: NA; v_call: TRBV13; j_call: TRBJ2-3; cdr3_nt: TGTGCCAGCAGCTTAGTGGCCAGCACAGATACGCAGTATTTT; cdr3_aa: CASSLVASTDTQYF
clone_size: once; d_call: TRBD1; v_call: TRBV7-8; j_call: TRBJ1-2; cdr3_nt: TGTGCCAGCAGCTCAACCAACGCAGGGACAGACTATGGCTACACCTTC; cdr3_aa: CASSSTNAGTDYGYTF
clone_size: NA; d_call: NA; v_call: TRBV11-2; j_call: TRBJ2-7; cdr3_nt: TGTGCCAGCAGCTTAGGGCAGGACCGCTCCTACGAGCAGTACTTC; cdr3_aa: CASSLGQDRSYEQYF
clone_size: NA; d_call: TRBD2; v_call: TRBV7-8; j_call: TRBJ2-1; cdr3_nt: TGTGCCAGCAGCTTTGGACTAGCGGGAGGAAGCTCCTACAATGAGCAGTTCTTC; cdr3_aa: CASSFGLAGGSSYNEQFF
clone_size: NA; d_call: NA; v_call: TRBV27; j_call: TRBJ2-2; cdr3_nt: TGTGCCAGCAGTGAATTCGGGGGCAGCTCCGGGGAGCTGTTTTTT; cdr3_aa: CASSEFGGSSGELFF
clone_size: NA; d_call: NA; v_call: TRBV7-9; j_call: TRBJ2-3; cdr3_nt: TGTGCCAGCAGCTTAGACGGGACCACAGATACGCAGTATTTT; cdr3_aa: CASSLDGTTDTQYF
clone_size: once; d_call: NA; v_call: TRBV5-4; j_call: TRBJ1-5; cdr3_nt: TGTGCCAGCAGCTTGTACAGGGAATTACTCCAGCCCCAGCATTTT; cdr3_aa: CASSLYRELLQPQHF
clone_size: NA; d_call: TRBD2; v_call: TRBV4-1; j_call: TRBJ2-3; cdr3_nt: TGCGCCAGCAGCCGCGGGGGGCGTACAGATACGCAGTATTTT; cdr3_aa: CASSRGGRTDTQYF
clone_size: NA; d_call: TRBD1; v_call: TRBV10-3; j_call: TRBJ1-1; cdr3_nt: TGTGCCATCAGTGAGGTTGGACAGGGCCCCACTGAAGCTTTCTTT; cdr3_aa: CAISEVGQGPTEAFF
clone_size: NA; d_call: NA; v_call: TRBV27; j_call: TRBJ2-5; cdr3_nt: TGTGCCAGCAGCCCCAATATTAGGGAGACCCAGTACTTC; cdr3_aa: CASSPNIRETQYF
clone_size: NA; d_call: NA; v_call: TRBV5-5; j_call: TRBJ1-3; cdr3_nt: TGTGCCAGCAGCGCAGACAGCTTCTCTGGAAACACCATATATTTT; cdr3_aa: CASSADSFSGNTIYF
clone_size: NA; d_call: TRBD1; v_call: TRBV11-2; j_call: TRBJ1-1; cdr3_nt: TGTGCCAGCAGCCACTGGACAGGGGAAGCTTTCTTT; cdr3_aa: CASSHWTGEAFF
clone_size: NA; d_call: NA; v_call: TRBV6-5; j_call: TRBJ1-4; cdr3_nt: TGTGCCAGCAGCCATGGGGGCGGGGGAAAACTGTTTTTT; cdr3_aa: CASSHGGGGKLFF
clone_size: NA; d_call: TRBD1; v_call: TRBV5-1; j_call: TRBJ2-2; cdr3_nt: TGCGCCAGCAGCTTGGCCGACAGGGGCGGCGGGGAGCTGTTTTTT; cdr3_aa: CASSLADRGGGELFF
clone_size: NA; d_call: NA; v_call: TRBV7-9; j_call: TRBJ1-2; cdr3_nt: TGTGCCAGCAGCTTAGACATGGGGGGCCGGAGGCTGGATGGCTACACCTTC; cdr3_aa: CASSLDMGGRRLDGYTF
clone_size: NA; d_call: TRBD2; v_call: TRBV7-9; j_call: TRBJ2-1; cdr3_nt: TGTGCCAGCAGTCCTAGCGGGGGGGAGGATGAGCAGTTCTTC; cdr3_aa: CASSPSGGEDEQFF
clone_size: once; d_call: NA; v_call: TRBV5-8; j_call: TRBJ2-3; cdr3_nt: TGTGCCAGCAGCGAGGGACTCCCGGGACCAGATACGCAGTATTTT; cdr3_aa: CASSEGLPGPDTQYF
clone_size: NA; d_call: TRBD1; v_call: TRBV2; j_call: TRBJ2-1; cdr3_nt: TGTGCCAGCAGTGACGGGACAGGGTCCTACAATGAGCAGTTCTTC; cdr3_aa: CASSDGTGSYNEQFF
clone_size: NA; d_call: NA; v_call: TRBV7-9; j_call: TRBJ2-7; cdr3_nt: TGTGCCAGCAGCTTCGGGGACAACGAGCAGTACTTC; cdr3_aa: CASSFGDNEQYF
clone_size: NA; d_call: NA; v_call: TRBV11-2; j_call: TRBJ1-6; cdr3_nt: TGTGCCAGCAGCCATGTCCCCAGCTCCTATAATTCACCCCTCCACTTT; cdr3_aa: CASSHVPSSYNSPLHF
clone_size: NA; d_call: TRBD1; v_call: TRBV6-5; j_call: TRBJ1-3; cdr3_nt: TGTGCCAGCAGTTACTCGACAGGGTATGGAAACACCATATATTTT; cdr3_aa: CASSYSTGYGNTIYF
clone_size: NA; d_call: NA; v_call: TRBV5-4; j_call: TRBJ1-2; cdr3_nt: TGTGCCAGCAGCTTGTGGGGGGCGCTCTATGGCTACACCTTC; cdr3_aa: CASSLWGALYGYTF
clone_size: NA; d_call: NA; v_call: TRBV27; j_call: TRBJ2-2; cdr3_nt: TGTGCCAGCAGTTTAGAGGCTAGCCCGCAGACCGGGGAGCTGTTTTTT; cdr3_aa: CASSLEASPQTGELFF
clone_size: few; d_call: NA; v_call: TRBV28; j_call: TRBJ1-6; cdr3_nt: TGTGCCAGCAGTAGTCAGATCAATTCACCCCTCCACTTT; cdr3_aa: CASSSQINSPLHF
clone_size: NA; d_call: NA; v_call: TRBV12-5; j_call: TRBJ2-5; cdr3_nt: TGTGCTAGTGGTTTGGTACCGGCCGAAAAAGAGACCCAGTACTTC; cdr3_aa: CASGLVPAEKETQYF
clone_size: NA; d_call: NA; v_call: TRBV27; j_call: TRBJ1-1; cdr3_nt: TGTGCCAGCAGTTTGCAGCCCGCGAACACTGAAGCTTTCTTT; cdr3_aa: CASSLQPANTEAFF
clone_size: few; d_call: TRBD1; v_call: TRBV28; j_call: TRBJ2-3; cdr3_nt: TGTGCCAGCAGTACCGGGACAGTCACAGATACGCAGTATTTT; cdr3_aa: CASSTGTVTDTQYF
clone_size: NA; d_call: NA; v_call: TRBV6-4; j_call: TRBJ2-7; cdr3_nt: TGTGCCAGCCTAGAGGCCTACGAGCAGTACTTC; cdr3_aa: CASLEAYEQYF
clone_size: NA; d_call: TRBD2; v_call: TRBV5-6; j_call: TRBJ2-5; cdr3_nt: TGTGCCAGCAGCTTCCTAGCGGGGTTCCAAGAGACCCAGTACTTC; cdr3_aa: CASSFLAGFQETQYF
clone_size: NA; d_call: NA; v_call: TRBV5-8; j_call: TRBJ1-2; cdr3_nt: TGTGCCAGCAGCTGGGGGGACCTATTACTCTATGGCTACACCTTC; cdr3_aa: CASSWGDLLLYGYTF
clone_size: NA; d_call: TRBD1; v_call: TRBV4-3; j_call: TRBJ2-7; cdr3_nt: TGCGCCAGCAGCCACGGACAGGGTATCCCCTACGAGCAGTACTTC; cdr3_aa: CASSHGQGIPYEQYF
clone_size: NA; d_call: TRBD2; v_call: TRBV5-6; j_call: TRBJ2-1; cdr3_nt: TGTGCCAGTACTAGCGGGCCGACCTCCTACAATGAGCAGTTCTTC; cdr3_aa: CASTSGPTSYNEQFF
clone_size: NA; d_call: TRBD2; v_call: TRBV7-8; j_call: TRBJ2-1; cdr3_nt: TGTGCCAGCAGCCAGGGACTAGCGGGGAGCTCCTACAATGAGCAGTTCTTC; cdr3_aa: CASSQGLAGSSYNEQFF
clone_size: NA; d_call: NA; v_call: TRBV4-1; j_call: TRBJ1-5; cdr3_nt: TGCGCCAGCAGCCCCCTTGAGGTTAGCAATCAGCCCCAGCATTTT; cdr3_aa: CASSPLEVSNQPQHF
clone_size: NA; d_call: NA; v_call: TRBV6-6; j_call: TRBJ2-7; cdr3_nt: TGTGCCAGCACCTCAGGGGGGCTTGACAACGAGCAGTACTTC; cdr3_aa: CASTSGGLDNEQYF
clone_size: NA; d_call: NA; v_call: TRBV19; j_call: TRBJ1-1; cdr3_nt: TGTGCCAGTACGGACCAGGGAAGGGCCGGCACTGAAGCTTTCTTT; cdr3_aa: CASTDQGRAGTEAFF
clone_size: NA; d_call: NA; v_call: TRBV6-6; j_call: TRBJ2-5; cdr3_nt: TGTGATCCACCCGGGTGGGGCGAAGAGACCCAGTACTTC; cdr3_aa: CDPPGWGEETQYF
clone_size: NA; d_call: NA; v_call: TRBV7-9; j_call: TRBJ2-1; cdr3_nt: TGTGCCAGCAGCCTCCCGTCCTACAATGAGCAGTTCTTC; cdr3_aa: CASSLPSYNEQFF
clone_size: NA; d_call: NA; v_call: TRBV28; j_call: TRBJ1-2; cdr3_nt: TGTGCCAGCAGCCTATCAGGGGCTAACTATGGCTACACCTTC; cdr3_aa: CASSLSGANYGYTF
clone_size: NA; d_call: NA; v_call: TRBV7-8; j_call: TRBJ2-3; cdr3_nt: TGTGCCAGCAGCTTACTGATGGAGACAGATACGCAGTATTTT; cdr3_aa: CASSLLMETDTQYF
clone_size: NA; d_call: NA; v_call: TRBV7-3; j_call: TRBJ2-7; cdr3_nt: TGTGCCAGCAGCCCGACGACCGGGGGCTACGAGCAGTACTTC; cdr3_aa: CASSPTTGGYEQYF
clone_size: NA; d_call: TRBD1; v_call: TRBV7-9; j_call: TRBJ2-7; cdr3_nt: TGTGCCAGCAGCTCCCGACCGGGACAGGGGTCCTACGAGCAGTACTTC; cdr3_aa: CASSSRPGQGSYEQYF